Given below is one T cell receptor (beta chain) in context. Its specific antigen is unknown. Base qualities are missing; no much larger clone stands one base away. Separate from the roughly 650-subject first cohort, the validation cohort of 120 subjects was the group to which the donors belonged. The germline V gene specifies SNHLY as CDR1 and FYNNEI as CDR2. From cysteine to phenylalanine, the CDR3 is 14 amino acids long. Left in the record is the CDR3 DNA by itself, 42 bases read in frame from the first base. V is clipped by 6 bases and J by 2 bases, and the sequence between their germline boundaries is 13 bases long. Libraries were built with the immunoSEQ multiplex PCR assay. The paper's processing steps were these. A statistical classification framework was built to diagnose cytomegalovirus status from the catalog of TCR beta chain sequences. Drawn from immuneACCESS, this table holds only the in-frame rearrangements with V and J called that TCRdb kept. Clones are partly lost; checked studies trace under half to an unresolved V gene and leave the rest unexplained. V and J calls and clone size are copied from that table; D and trimming were computed from the DNA. Present in this sample are 68,000 or so clones, 90% to 95% of which were seen just once. The leading ten clones occupy just over 3% of the sample.

The data stem from a study of cytomegalovirus exposure and HLA in healthy donors (dated by TCRdb to 2017 to 2019). About the investigation overall: According to a later analysis, the 120 or so validation repertoires were produced on the same platform as the approximately 620 repertoires of the first cohort. To predict cytomegalovirus infection status, the study brought together high-throughput TCR immunosequencing, statistical association of individual TCRs with disease status, and machine learning. The study was designed to test whether signatures of past pathogen exposure could be identified by cataloging public T cell receptors. A separate validation cohort of approximately 130 different subjects was used in addition to the 666-subject first cohort. General study outcomes and caveats: Cytomegalovirus status was reported to be diagnosed by the classifier with high specificity and sensitivity in both the original and validation cohorts. In a later analysis, TCRs clustered in the first cohort were found to also tend to co-occur in the roughly 130 validation repertoires, with 85% to 95% of cluster scores above 0. While some public TCRs were present in many individuals, most TCR sequences turned up only very rarely across donors. A later analysis had no HLA typing for the validation cohort, so co-occurrence there was scored across all 130 or so repertoires. In the study, 150 to 200 TCR beta chains were listed as associated with cytomegalovirus. The authors suggested that the approach could potentially be generalized to other disease states and immunological phenotypes. In vitro tests confirmed that three of the cytomegalovirus-associated TCR beta chains recognize cytomegalovirus antigens.

This TCR derives from a man younger than 35 in good health and CMV-seronegative. The sequencing input was PBMCs. Here the chain combines TRBV2 and TRBJ1-2; the D segment could be TRBD1, given 6 matching bases. The DNA sequence is given as TGTGCCAGCAGGAGGACAGATAAGAACTATGGCTACACCTTC. Its protein is CASRRTDKNYGYTF.